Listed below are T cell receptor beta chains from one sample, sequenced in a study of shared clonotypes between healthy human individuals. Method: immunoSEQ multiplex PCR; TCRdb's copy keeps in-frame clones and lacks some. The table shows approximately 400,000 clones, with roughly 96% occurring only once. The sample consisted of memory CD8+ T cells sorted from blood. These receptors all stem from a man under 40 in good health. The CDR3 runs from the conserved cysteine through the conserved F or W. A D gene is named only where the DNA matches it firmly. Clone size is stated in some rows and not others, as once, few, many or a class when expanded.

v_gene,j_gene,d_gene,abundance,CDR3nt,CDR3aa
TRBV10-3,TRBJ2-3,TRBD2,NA,TGTGCCATCAGTGAGTCGTCTGGCGGAGCGGGGAAGCAGTATTTT,CAISESSGGAGKQYF
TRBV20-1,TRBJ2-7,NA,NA,TGCAGTGCTAGTCCGGGCTACGAGCAGTACTTC,CSASPGYEQYF
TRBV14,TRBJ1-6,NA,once,TGTGCCAGCAGCAAGATGGTCAGGGTTAACCATTCACCCCTCCACTTT,CASSKMVRVNHSPLHF
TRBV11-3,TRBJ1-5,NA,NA,TGTGCCAGCAGAGACCCTCGGGTCATCAATCAGCCCCAGCATTTT,CASRDPRVINQPQHF
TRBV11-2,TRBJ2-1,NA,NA,TGTGCCAGCAGCTTAGGGTATCGCTATTTGGCTCCCCGCAATGAGCAGTTCTTC,CASSLGYRYLAPRNEQFF
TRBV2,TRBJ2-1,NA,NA,TGTGCCAGCGAGGGTGTCGGTCGCTCCTACAATGAGCAGTTCTTC,CASEGVGRSYNEQFF
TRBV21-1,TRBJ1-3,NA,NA,TGTGCCAGCAGCAAAGGGGGACACTCTGGAAACACCATATATTTT,CASSKGGHSGNTIYF
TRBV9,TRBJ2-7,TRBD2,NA,TGTGCCAGCAGCGTAGGTCGACTAGCGGGACGGAACGAGCAGTACTTC,CASSVGRLAGRNEQYF
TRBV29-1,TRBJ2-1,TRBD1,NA,TGCAGCGTTGAGGAACAGGGGGCAATCTACAATGAGCAGTTCTTC,CSVEEQGAIYNEQFF
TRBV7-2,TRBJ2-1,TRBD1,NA,TGTGCCAGCAGCTCCCGAATAGGGACAGCCTACAATGAGCAGTTCTTC,CASSSRIGTAYNEQFF
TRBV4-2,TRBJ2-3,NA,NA,TGTGCCAGCAGCCAAGAGTCAGGGGATACGCAGTATTTT,CASSQESGDTQYF
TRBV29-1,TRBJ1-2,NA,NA,TGCAGCGTTGGTAATGGGGAAGCTTATGGCTACACCTTC,CSVGNGEAYGYTF
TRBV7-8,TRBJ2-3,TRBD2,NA,TGTGCCAGCCATAACTCTGCGGGAGGGACCCCTGGAGATACGCAGTATTTT,CASHNSAGGTPGDTQYF
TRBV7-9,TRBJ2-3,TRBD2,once,TGTGCCAGCAGCCAGCGGGGACCAGGCACAGATACGCAGTATTTT,CASSQRGPGTDTQYF
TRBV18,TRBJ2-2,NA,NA,TGTGCCAGCTCACCAACCGGGGAGCTGTTTTTT,CASSPTGELFF
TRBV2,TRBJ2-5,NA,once,TGTGCCAGCAGGGCCAGACAGCAAGAGACCCAGTACTTC,CASRARQQETQYF
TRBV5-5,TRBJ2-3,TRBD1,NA,TGTGCCAGCAGCGCCAACCCCCCGGGACAGGGGCTCACAGATACGCAGTATTTT,CASSANPPGQGLTDTQYF
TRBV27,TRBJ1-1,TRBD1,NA,TGTGCCAGCAGTTACGTTAGGGGACAGGCGAACACTGAAGCTTTCTTT,CASSYVRGQANTEAFF
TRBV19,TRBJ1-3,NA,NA,TGTGCCAGTAGTATAGCCCCTCGCGGGGGAAACACCATATATTTT,CASSIAPRGGNTIYF
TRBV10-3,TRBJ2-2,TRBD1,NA,TGTGCCATCAGTGTTGGACAGGGGGCGAAAACCGGGGAGCTGTTTTTT,CAISVGQGAKTGELFF
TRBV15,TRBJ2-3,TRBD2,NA,TGTGCCACCAGCAAACTAGCGGGACTCACAGATACGCAGTATTTT,CATSKLAGLTDTQYF
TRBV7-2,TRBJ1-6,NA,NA,TGTGCCAGCAGCTACGGTGCCAGTTCTAATTCACCCCTCCACTTT,CASSYGASSNSPLHF
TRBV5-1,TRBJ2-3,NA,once,TGCGCCAGCAGCTTGCTTGATCTAACCACAGATACGCAGTATTTT,CASSLLDLTTDTQYF
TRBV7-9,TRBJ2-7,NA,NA,TGTGCCAGCAGCTCACATGATCCTCGAGAGCAGTACTTC,CASSSHDPREQYF
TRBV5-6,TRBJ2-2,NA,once,TGTGCCAGCAGCTTGGGGCCCTCGAACACCGGGGAGCTGTTTTTT,CASSLGPSNTGELFF
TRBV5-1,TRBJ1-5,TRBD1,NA,TGCGCCAGTTACCGACAGGGTCGGTGGTGCGGCAATCAGCCCCAGCATTTT,CASYRQGRWCGNQPQHF
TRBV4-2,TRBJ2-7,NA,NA,TGTGCCAGCAGCCAAGATCGGACATACGAGCAGTACTTC,CASSQDRTYEQYF
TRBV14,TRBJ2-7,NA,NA,TGTGCCAGCAGCCACCAGGGACTTGAGGCCTACGAGCAGTACTTC,CASSHQGLEAYEQYF
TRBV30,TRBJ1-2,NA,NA,TGTGCCTGGAGAAGACTCTATGGCTACACCTTC,CAWRRLYGYTF
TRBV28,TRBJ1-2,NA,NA,TGTGCCAGCAGTTCGGAGTTCTATGGCTACACCTTC,CASSSEFYGYTF
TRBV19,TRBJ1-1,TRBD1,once,TGTGCCAGTAGTGCCCGGGACAGGCGCCCTGAAGCTTTCTTT,CASSARDRRPEAFF
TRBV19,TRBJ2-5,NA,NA,TGTGCCAGTAGCACAGTCAGGGGCGAGACCCAGTACTTC,CASSTVRGETQYF
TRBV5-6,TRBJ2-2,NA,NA,TGTGCCAGCAGCTTGGTCCAGGTAACCGGGGAGCTGTTTTTT,CASSLVQVTGELFF
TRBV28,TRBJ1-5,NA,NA,TGTGCCAGCTGGATGGACAATCAGCCCCAGCATTTT,CASWMDNQPQHF
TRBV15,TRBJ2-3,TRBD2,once,TGTGCCACCAGCAGAGTGGGGGGGGCAGATACGCAGTATTTT,CATSRVGGADTQYF
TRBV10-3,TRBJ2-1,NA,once,TGTGCCATCAGTGGTTCCTTGGGAGATCGGCACAATGAGCAGTTCTTC,CAISGSLGDRHNEQFF
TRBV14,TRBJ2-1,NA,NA,TGTGCCAGCAGCCAAGTAGGGTGGGCCGGGCACAATGAGCAGTTCTTC,CASSQVGWAGHNEQFF
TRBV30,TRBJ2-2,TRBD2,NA,TGTGCCTGGAGAGACAGGGCCCTAGCGGGAGGGACCGGGGAGCTGTTTTTT,CAWRDRALAGGTGELFF
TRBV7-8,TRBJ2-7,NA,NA,TGTGCCAGCAGCTTAGTGGGAGAGCAGTACTTC,CASSLVGEQYF
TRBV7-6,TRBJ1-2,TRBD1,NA,TGTGCCAGCAGCTTCGGGCAGGGGGCGGGTGGCTACACCTTC,CASSFGQGAGGYTF
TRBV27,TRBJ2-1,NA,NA,TGTGCCAGCAGTTTAGGGGGGAATGAGCAGTTCTTC,CASSLGGNEQFF
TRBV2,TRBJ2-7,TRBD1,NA,TGTGCCAGCCGGCCCCCAGGGGGCTCCTACGAGCAGTACTTC,CASRPPGGSYEQYF
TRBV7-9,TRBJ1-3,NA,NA,TGTGCCAGCAGCTTCTGGGGGACCTCTGGAAACACCATATATTTT,CASSFWGTSGNTIYF
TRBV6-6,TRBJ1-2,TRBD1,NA,TGTGCCAGCTCCCCTGACAGGGGTTGGCATGGCTACACCTTC,CASSPDRGWHGYTF
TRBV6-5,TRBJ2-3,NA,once,TGTGCCAGCAGTTACTCCTCGGGAGGCACAGATACGCAGTATTTT,CASSYSSGGTDTQYF
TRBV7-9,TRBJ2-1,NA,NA,TGTGCCAGCAGCTTAGATCCGGGACGGTACAATGAGCAGTTCTTC,CASSLDPGRYNEQFF
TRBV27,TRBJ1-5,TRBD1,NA,TGTGCCAGCAGTTTAAGGGACAGGCATCAGCCCCAGCATTTT,CASSLRDRHQPQHF
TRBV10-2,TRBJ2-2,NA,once,TGCGCCAGCGCTGTTCCCGGGGAGCTGTTTTTT,CASAVPGELFF